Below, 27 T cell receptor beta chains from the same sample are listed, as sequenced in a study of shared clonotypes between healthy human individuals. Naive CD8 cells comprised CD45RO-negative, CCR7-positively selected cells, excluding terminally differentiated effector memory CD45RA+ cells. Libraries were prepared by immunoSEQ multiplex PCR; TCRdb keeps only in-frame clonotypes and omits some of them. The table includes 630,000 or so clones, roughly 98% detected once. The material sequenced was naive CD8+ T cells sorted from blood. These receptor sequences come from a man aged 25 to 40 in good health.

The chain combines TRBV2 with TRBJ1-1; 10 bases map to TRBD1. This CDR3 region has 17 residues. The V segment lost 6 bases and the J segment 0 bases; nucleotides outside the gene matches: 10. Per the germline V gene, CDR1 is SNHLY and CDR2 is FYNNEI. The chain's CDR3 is CASRDPGTGALNTEAFF. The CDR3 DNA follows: TGTGCCAGCAGAGACCCCGGGACAGGGGCGCTGAACACTGAAGCTTTCTTT.

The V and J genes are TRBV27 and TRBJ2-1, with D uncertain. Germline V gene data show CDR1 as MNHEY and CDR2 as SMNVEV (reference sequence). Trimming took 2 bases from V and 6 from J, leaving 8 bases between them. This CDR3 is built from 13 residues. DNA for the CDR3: TGTGCCAGCAGTTTAAACACAGCCAATGAGCAGTTCTTC. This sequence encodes CASSLNTANEQFF.

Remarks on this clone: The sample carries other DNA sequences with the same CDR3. The CDR3 coding sequence is TGTGCCAGCAGTTCAGGGGTCGAGCAGTACTTC. Translation: CASSSGVEQYF. This chain uses TRBV27 with TRBJ2-7; TRBD1 might be the D (6 bases). The CDR3 sequence is 11 residues long. Between the trimmed V and J ends, which lost 4 bases and 6 bases, there was a span of 7 bases. Germline V gene data show CDR1 as MNHEY and CDR2 as SMNVEV (reference sequence).

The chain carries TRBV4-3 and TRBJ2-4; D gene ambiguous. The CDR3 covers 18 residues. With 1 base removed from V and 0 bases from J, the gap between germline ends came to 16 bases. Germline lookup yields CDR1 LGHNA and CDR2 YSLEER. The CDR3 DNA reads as TGCGCCAGCAGCCAAGTGGCTGCGTTGGGATTAGCCAAAAACATTCAGTACTTC. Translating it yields CASSQVAALGLAKNIQYF.

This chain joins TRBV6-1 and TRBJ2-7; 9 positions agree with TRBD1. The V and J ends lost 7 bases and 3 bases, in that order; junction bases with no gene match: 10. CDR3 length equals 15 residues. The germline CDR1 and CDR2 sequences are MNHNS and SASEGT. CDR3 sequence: CASTPGQGPYYEQYF. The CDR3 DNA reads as TGTGCCAGCACACCGGGACAGGGACCCTACTACGAGCAGTACTTC.

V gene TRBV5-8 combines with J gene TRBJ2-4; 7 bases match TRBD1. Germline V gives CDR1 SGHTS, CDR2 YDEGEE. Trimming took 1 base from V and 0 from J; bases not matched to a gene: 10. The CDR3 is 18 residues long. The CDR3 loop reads CASSLRTGEWEAKNIQYF. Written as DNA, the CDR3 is TGTGCCAGCAGCTTGAGGACAGGAGAGTGGGAAGCCAAAAACATTCAGTACTTC. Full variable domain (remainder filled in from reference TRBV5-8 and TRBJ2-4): EAGVTQSPTHLIKTRGQQATLRCSPISGHTSVYWYQQALGLGLQFLLWYDEGEERNRGNFPPRFSGRQFPNYSSELNVNALELEDSALYLCASSLRTGEWEAKNIQYFGAGTRLSVL.

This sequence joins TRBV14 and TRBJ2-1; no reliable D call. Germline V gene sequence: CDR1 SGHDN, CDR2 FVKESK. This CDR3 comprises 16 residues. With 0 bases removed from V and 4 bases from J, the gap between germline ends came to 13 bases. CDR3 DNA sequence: TGTGCCAGCAGCCAAGACCCTTGGGCGGAATACAATGAGCAGTTCTTC. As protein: CASSQDPWAEYNEQFF.

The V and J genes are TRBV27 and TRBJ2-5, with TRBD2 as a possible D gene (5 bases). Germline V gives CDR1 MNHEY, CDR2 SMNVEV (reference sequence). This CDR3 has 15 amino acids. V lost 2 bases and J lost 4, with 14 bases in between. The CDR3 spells CASSLDRAGGETQYF. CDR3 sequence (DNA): TGTGCCAGCAGTTTAGATAGGGCAGGAGGAGAGACCCAGTACTTC.

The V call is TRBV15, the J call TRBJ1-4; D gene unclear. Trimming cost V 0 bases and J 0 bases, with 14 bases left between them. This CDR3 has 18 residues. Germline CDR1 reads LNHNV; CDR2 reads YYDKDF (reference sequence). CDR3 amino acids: CATSRDSIWSATNEKLFF. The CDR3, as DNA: TGTGCCACCAGCAGAGATAGCATATGGAGCGCAACTAATGAAAAACTGTTTTTT.

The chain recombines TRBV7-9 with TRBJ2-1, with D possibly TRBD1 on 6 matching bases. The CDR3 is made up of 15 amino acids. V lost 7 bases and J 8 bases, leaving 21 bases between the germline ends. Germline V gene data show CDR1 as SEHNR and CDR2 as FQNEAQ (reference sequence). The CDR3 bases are TGTGCCAGCACCCACCGGGACACGCCAGTTCATGAGCAGTTCTTC. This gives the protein CASTHRDTPVHEQFF.

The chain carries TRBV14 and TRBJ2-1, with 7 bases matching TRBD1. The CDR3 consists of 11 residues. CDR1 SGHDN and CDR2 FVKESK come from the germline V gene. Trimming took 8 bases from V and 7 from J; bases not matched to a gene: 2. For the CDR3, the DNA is TGTGCCAGCGGGACAGTAAATGAGCAGTTCTTC. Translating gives CASGTVNEQFF.

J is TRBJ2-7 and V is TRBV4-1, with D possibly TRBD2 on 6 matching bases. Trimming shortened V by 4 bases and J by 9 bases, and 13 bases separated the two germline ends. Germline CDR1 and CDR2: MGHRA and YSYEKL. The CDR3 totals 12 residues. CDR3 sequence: CASSPSGGRQYF. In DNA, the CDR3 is TGCGCCAGCAGCCCCTCTGGAGGGCGGCAGTACTTC.

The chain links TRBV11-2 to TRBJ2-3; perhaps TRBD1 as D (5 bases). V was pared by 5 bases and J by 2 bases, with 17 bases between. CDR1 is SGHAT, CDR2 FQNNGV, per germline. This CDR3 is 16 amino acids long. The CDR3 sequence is CASSPGRQGFTDTQYF. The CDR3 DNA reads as TGTGCCAGCAGCCCCGGTCGGCAGGGCTTCACAGATACGCAGTATTTT.

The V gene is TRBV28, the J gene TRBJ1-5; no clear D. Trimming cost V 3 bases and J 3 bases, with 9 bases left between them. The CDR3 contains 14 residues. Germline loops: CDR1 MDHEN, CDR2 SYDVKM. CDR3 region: CASSFLDLNQPQHF. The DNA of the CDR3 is TGTGCCAGCAGTTTTTTAGACCTCAATCAGCCCCAGCATTTT.

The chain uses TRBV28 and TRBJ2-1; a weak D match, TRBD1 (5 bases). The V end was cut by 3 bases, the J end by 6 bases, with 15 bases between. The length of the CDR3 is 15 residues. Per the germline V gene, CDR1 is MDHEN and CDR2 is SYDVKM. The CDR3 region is CASSLESQAFNEQFF. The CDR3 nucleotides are TGTGCCAGCAGTTTGGAGTCACAGGCGTTCAATGAGCAGTTCTTC. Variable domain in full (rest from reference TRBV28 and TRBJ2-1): DVKVTQSSRYLVKRTGEKVFLECVQDMDHENMFWYRQDPGLGLRLIYFSYDVKMKEKGDIPEGYSVSREKKERFSLILESASTNQTSMYLCASSLESQAFNEQFFGPGTRLTVL.

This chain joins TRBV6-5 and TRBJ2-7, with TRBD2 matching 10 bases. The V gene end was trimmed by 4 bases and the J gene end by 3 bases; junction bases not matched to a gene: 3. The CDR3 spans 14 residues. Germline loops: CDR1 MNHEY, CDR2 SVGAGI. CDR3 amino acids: CASSLAGGHYEQYF. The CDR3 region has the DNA TGTGCCAGCAGTTTAGCGGGAGGTCACTACGAGCAGTACTTC.

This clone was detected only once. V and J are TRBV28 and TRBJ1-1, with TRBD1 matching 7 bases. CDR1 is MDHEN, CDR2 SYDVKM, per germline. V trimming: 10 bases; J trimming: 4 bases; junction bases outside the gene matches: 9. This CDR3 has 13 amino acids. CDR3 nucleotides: TGTGCCACCACAGGGGTCGATGGCACTGAAGCTTTCTTT. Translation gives CATTGVDGTEAFF.

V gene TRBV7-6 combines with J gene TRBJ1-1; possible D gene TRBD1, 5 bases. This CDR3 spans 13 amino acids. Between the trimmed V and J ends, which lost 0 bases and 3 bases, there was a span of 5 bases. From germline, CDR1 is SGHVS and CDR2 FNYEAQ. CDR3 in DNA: TGTGCCAGCAGCTTAGCGGGGCACACTGAAGCTTTCTTT. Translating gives CASSLAGHTEAFF.

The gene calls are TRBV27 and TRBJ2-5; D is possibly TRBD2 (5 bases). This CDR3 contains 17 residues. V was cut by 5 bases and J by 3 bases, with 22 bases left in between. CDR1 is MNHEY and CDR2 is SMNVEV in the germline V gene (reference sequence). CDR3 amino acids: CASSPETSGIGEETQYF. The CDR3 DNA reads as TGTGCCAGCAGTCCCGAGACCAGCGGAATAGGCGAAGAGACCCAGTACTTC.

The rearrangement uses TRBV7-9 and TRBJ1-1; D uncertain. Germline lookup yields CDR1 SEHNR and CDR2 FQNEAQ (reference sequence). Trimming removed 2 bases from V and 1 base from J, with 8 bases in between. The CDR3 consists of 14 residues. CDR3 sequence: CASSLTLPNTEAFF. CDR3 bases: TGTGCCAGCAGCTTAACTCTCCCGAACACTGAAGCTTTCTTT. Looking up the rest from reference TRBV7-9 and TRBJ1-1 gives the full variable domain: DTGVSQNPRHKITKRGQNVTFRCDPISEHNRLYWYRQTLGQGPEFLTYFQNEAQLEKSRLLSDRFSAERPKGSFSTLEIQRTEQGDSAMYLCASSLTLPNTEAFFGQGTRLTVV.

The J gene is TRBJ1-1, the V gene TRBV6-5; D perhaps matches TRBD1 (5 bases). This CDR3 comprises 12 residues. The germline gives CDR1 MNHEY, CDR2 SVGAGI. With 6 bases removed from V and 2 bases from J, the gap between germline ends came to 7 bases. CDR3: CASRQGNTEAFF. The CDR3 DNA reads TGTGCCAGCAGGCAGGGAAACACTGAAGCTTTCTTT.

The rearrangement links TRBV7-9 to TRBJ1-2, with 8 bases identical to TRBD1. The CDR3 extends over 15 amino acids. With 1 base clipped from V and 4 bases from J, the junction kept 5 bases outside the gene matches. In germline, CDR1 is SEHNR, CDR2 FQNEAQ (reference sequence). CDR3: CASSLGMDRVYGYTF. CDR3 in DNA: TGTGCCAGCAGCTTAGGAATGGACAGGGTCTATGGCTACACCTTC.

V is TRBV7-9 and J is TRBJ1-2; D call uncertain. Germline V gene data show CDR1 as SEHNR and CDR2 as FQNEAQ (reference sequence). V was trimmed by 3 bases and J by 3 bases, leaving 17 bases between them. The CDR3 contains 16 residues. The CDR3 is CASSLTSGSLYYGYTF. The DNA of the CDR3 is TGTGCCAGCAGCTTGACTTCAGGTAGCCTTTACTATGGCTACACCTTC.

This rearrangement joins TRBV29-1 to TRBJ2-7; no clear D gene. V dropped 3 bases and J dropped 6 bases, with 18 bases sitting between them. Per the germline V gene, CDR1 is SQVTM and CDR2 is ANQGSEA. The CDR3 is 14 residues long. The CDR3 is CSVDGGPAKGEQYF. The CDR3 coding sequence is TGCAGCGTTGATGGTGGGCCCGCTAAGGGCGAGCAGTACTTC.

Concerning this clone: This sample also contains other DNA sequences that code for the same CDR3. CDR3 sequence: CASSEGGVGYTF. The CDR3 DNA follows: TGTGCCAGCAGTGAAGGGGGGGTTGGCTACACCTTC. The gene calls are TRBV2 and TRBJ1-2; weak D call: TRBD1 (5 bases). In germline, CDR1 is SNHLY, CDR2 FYNNEI. The CDR3 extends over 12 amino acids. Trimming took off 1 base at V and 7 bases at J, with 7 bases between the two ends.

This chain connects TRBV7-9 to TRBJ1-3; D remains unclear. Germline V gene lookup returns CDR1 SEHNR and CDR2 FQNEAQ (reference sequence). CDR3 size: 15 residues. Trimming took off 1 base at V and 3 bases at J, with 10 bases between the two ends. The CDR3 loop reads CASSLGGVLGNTIYF. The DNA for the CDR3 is TGTGCCAGCAGCTTAGGTGGGGTGCTTGGAAACACCATATATTTT. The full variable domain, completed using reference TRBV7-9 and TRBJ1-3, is DTGVSQNPRHKITKRGQNVTFRCDPISEHNRLYWYRQTLGQGPEFLTYFQNEAQLEKSRLLSDRFSAERPKGSFSTLEIQRTEQGDSAMYLCASSLGGVLGNTIYFGEGSWLTVV.

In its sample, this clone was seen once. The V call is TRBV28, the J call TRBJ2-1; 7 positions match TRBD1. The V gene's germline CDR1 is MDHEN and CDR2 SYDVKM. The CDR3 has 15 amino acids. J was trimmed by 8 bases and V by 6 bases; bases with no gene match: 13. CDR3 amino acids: CASRPRQGTDDEQFF. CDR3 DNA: TGTGCCAGCAGGCCCAGACAGGGAACGGACGATGAGCAGTTCTTC.